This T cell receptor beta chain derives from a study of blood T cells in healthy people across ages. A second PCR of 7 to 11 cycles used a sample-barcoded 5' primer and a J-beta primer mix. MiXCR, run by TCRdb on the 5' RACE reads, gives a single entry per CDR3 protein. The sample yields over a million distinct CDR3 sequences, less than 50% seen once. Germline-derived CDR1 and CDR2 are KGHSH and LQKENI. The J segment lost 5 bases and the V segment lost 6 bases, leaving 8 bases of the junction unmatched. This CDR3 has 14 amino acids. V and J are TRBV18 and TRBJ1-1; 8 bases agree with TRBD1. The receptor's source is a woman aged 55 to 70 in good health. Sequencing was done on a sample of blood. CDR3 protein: CASSGQETFTEAFF. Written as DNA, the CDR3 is TGTGCCAGCTCGGGACAGGAGACATTTACTGAAGCTTTCTTT.